The rows below give T cell receptor beta chains drawn from one sample of a study of CD8 T cells in ankylosing spondylitis. TCRdb fed the 5' RACE reads into MiXCR, producing one record per CDR3 protein. The sample yields roughly 470,000 distinct CDR3 sequences, roughly a quarter seen once. The sample taken for sequencing was blood, either unsorted or a sorted T cell fraction (not recorded which). These receptors came from a male donor with ankylosing spondylitis. Both conserved end residues are part of each CDR3. A D gene is named only where the DNA matches it firmly. Size values are once, few and many counts, or a class for expanded clones, and some rows have none.

cdr3_aa j_call d_call v_call clone_size
CASSFRQGGGNEQFF TRBJ2-1 TRBD1 TRBV5-1 NA
CASSERQGVGSPLHF TRBJ1-6 TRBD1 TRBV2 few
CASSLSFTGANVLTF TRBJ2-6 NA TRBV7-8 few
CATSDPGQGRFDYTF TRBJ1-2 TRBD1 TRBV24-1 NA
CASSSSRAGGLLNSEQFF TRBJ2-1 TRBD2 TRBV13 few
CAISNSSGRWAEGFF TRBJ2-1 TRBD2 TRBV10-3 NA
CATSRDLNRNTGELFF TRBJ2-2 NA TRBV15 NA
CASSTRQGATEAFF TRBJ1-1 TRBD1 TRBV19 few
CSAPRGQGGNEQFF TRBJ2-1 TRBD1 TRBV20-1 few
CASSLLIAGGQETQYF TRBJ2-5 TRBD2 TRBV7-7 few
CASSLLRGVSEQYF TRBJ2-7 TRBD2 TRBV11-2 few
CASSKQGAHRQPQHF TRBJ1-5 TRBD1 TRBV27 NA
CASSEIAGHSYNEQFF TRBJ2-1 TRBD2 TRBV28 few
CAWSALALVTGELFF TRBJ2-2 NA TRBV30 few
CSAGSTSDEQYF TRBJ2-7 TRBD2 TRBV20-1 few
CASSPTMSLSYEQYF TRBJ2-7 NA TRBV7-8 NA
CATSRDLRTYTDTQYF TRBJ2-3 NA TRBV15 NA
CASSFSGVDEKLFF TRBJ1-4 NA TRBV5-1 few
CASSGGKSGTDTQYF TRBJ2-3 NA TRBV7-9 NA
CASRLRGAGAETQYF TRBJ2-5 NA TRBV6-1 few
CSARDTGDEETQYF TRBJ2-5 NA TRBV20-1 NA
CAFKRELGDNEQFF TRBJ2-1 TRBD2 TRBV10-3 NA
CATSSGSFLYNEQFF TRBJ2-1 NA TRBV15 NA
CASSLSVVQETQYF TRBJ2-5 NA TRBV12-3/TRBV12-4 NA
CASSLRQGISETQYF TRBJ2-5 TRBD1 TRBV5-1 NA
CSARPITGTVYNEQFF TRBJ2-1 TRBD1 TRBV20-1 NA
CASSLSGDKGFSQYF TRBJ2-3 NA TRBV27 NA
CASSRAWRGPYNEQFF TRBJ2-1 NA TRBV27 few
CAWRTSGSNTGELFF TRBJ2-2 TRBD2 TRBV30 few
CSVAGATADTQYF TRBJ2-3 NA TRBV29-1 few
CASSLNSDTQYF TRBJ2-3 NA TRBV5-1 NA
CASESSGRTDTQYF TRBJ2-3 TRBD2 TRBV28 few
CASSLALGYQPQHF TRBJ1-5 NA TRBV7-2 NA
CASRFRGVSTDTQYF TRBJ2-3 NA TRBV5-1 NA
CATSRDRGSYNEQFF TRBJ2-1 NA TRBV15 few
CASSLGRLLAETQYF TRBJ2-5 NA TRBV12-3/TRBV12-4 NA
CSAAWGQDNQPQHF TRBJ1-5 TRBD1 TRBV20-1 NA
CSATLAGGPNEVAEQYF TRBJ2-7 TRBD2 TRBV20-1 once
CASSQAGVNTGELFF TRBJ2-2 NA TRBV4-2 many
CASSLDQGRGQPQHF TRBJ1-5 NA TRBV3-1 NA
CASSIGQGPLSAQHF TRBJ1-5 TRBD1 TRBV7-2 NA
CSARVRREGLTDTQYF TRBJ2-3 TRBD2 TRBV20-1 NA
CASSIGTNTDTQYF TRBJ2-3 NA TRBV5-1 NA
CATSDGMTGGELFF TRBJ2-2 NA TRBV24-1 NA
CASSQAIRGTGEDIQYF TRBJ2-4 NA TRBV3-1 NA
CASSYREKGPTEAFF TRBJ1-1 NA TRBV5-1 few
CASSLAEDWEYNEQFF TRBJ2-1 NA TRBV5-1 NA